This T cell receptor (beta chain) was documented in a study of blood T cell repertoires in COVID-19. The wider study: Donors in the United States, Italy and Spain gave samples during acute or convalescent COVID-19.

The repertoire was sequenced with immunoSEQ multiplex PCR; TCRdb's copy has only in-frame clones and lacks some. The sample carries around 58,000 clones, 70% to 90% recorded once. The sequenced sample was peripheral blood. The source is a human donor in a cohort sampled during active COVID-19.

In DNA, the CDR3 is TGTGCCAGCAGTGAAAACCTAGCGGGGGCCCTGCAGTTCTTC. Residues: CASSENLAGALQFF. The V gene is TRBV6-1, the J gene TRBJ2-1; TRBD2 matches 10 bases. Germline assignment: CDR1 MNHNS and CDR2 SASEGT. The junction had 7 bases not matched to a gene; V was cut back by 2 bases and J by 12 bases. The CDR3 extends over 14 amino acids.